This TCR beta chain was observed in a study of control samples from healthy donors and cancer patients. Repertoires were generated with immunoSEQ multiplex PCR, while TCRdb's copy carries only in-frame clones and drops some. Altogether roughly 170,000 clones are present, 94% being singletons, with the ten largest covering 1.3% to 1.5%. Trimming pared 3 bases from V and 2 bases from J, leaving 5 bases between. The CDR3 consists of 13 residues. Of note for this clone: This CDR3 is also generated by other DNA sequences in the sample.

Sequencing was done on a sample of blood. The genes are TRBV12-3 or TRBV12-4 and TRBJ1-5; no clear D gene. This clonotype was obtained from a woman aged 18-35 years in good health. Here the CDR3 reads CASSFGGNQPQHF. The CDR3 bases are TGTGCCAGCAGTTTTGGGGGCAATCAGCCCCAGCATTTT.